Below are 6 T cell receptor beta chains sequenced from a single sample in a study of PD-1 blockade in classical Hodgkin lymphoma. Every patient relapsed after autologous stem cell transplantation, and brentuximab vedotin exposure varied. The protocol was immunoSEQ multiplex PCR, while the TCRdb copy is restricted to in-frame clones and leaves out a portion. This table has tens of thousands of clones, 88% appearing once. The sequenced sample was peripheral blood mononuclear cells (PBMCs), obtained at baseline. The receptors here all came from a human donor with classical Hodgkin lymphoma.

The chain carries TRBV2 and TRBJ2-7, with 7 bases identical to TRBD2. The V segment lost 5 bases and the J segment 2 bases; nucleotides outside the gene matches: 15. Germline CDR1 and CDR2: SNHLY and FYNNEI. CDR3 length equals 17 residues. CDR3 sequence: CASSYVRGVQSTYEQYF. The CDR3 nucleotides are TGTGCCAGCAGTTACGTCCGGGGGGTCCAGTCCACCTACGAGCAGTACTTC.

V usage is TRBV30 and J usage is TRBJ1-1; no reliable D call. The V and J ends lost 0 bases and 1 base respectively, with 6 bases between them. From germline, CDR1 is GTSNPN and CDR2 SVGIG (reference sequence). The CDR3 has 13 residues. CDR3 bases: TGTGCCTGGAGTGTACAGCAGAACACTGAAGCTTTCTTT. It yields the protein CAWSVQQNTEAFF.

The chain recombines TRBV4-2 with TRBJ2-5; the match to TRBD1 covers 8 bases. CDR1 is LGHNA and CDR2 is YNFKEQ in the germline V gene. This CDR3 is 15 amino acids long. Trimming took 0 bases from V and 5 from J; bases not matched to a gene: 5. CDR3 DNA sequence: TGTGCCAGCAGCCAAGACCTGGACAGGGCTGAGACCCAGTACTTC. Translating gives CASSQDLDRAETQYF.

The chain couples TRBV19 to TRBJ2-3, with TRBD2 identical over 11 bases. The CDR3 consists of 15 residues. The V and J ends lost 5 bases and 2 bases, in that order; junction bases with no gene match: 3. Germline V gene data show CDR1 as LNHDA and CDR2 as SQIVND (reference sequence). This CDR3 is CASSLLAGDTDTQYF. The CDR3 DNA reads as TGTGCCAGTAGTTTACTAGCGGGGGACACAGATACGCAGTATTTT. Based on the CDR3 plus reference TRBV19 and TRBJ2-3, the full variable domain is DGGITQSPKYLFRKEGQNVTLSCEQNLNHDAMYWYRQDPGQGLRLIYYSQIVNDFQKGDIAEGYSVSREKKESFPLTVTSAQKNPTAFYLCASSLLAGDTDTQYFGPGTRLTVL.

In regard to this clone: Mismatch with germline at one junction end may stem from a read error. V usage is TRBV5-6 and J usage is TRBJ2-5; 7 bases match TRBD2. This CDR3 comprises 15 residues. Germline V gene data show CDR1 as SGHDT and CDR2 as YYEEEE. As DNA, the CDR3 is TGTGCCAGCAGTTTGGGGGGGGACCCAGGGGAGACCCAGTACTTC. This gives the protein CASSLGGDPGETQYF.

The genes are TRBV7-2 and TRBJ1-5; TRBD1 matches at 7 bases. The CDR3 sequence is 14 residues long. Germline assignment: CDR1 SGHTA and CDR2 FQGNSA. Germline trimming cut 5 bases from V and 6 bases from J; bases unmatched to any gene: 7. CDR3 sequence: CASSPRQGSQPQHF. CDR3 in DNA: TGTGCCAGCAGCCCCCGACAGGGCAGTCAGCCCCAGCATTTT.